This TCR beta chain was profiled in a study of blood T cell repertoires in COVID-19. Across the whole study: Samples of COVID-19 (acute and convalescent) were obtained from the United States, Italy and Spain. From T cells, B-cell-depleted T cells, or PBMCs came the material, which was cDNA or gDNA.

Patients at the Seattle site were enrolled during active infection and followed longitudinally. Profiled with immunoSEQ multiplex PCR; TCRdb holds only in-frame clones, not every one. The sample has about 410,000 clones; around 91% are singletons. The sequencing sample was made of peripheral blood. This sequence originates from a woman aged 40 to 55 with COVID-19, enrolled during active disease.

The CDR3 DNA is TGTGCCAGCAGCGTAGGCGTAAACACCGGGGAGCTGTTTTTT. Its protein product is CASSVGVNTGELFF. The V gene is TRBV9, the J gene TRBJ2-2, with no clear D. CDR3 size: 14 residues. The V gene lost 0 bases and the J gene lost 2 bases, with 5 bases spanning the gap. From germline, CDR1 is SGDLS and CDR2 YYNGEE.